In this sample, the clone carrying this TCR beta chain turned up many times. Its matching antigen is unknown. V was shortened by 6 bases and J by 2 bases, with 15 bases between the two germline ends. The CDR3 has 14 residues. Germline V gene lookup returns CDR1 DFQATT and CDR2 SNEGSKA (reference sequence). The data stem from a study of early T cells in non-severe SARS-CoV-2 infection. Overall study context: Sequencing was performed on bulk RNA from unsorted whole blood, leaving chains unpaired.

Individual cDNA molecules received unique molecular identifiers. TCRdb reanalysed the 5' RACE reads using MiXCR and keeps one entry per CDR3 protein. This table has roughly 51,000 distinct CDR3 sequences, around 6% appearing once. Regarding the study as a whole: The VDJdb matching leaned toward anti-spike CD8 responses and overlooked private and CD4 specificities.

This specimen was whole blood, taken at baseline. This receptor was identified in an adult who was a healthcare worker with PCR-confirmed SARS-CoV-2 infection or an uninfected control (not recorded which). This rearrangement joins TRBV20-1 to TRBJ2-3; a possible D gene is TRBD2 (5 bases). The DNA for the CDR3 is TGCAGTGCCCCCACGGAGCGGAACACAGATACGCAGTATTTT. Protein: CSAPTERNTDTQYF.